A single sample gave rise to the 25 T cell receptor beta chains below, sequenced in a study of T cells after yellow fever vaccination. TCRdb passed the 5' RACE reads through MiXCR, listing each CDR3 protein once. Of 150,000 to 200,000 distinct CDR3 sequences detected, approximately 10% appear once; the ten largest clones hold less than 40%. Sample: CD8+ T cells sorted from PBMCs, taken 15 days after the yellow fever booster vaccination. These receptors were taken from a man younger than 35 who received the YFV17D yellow fever vaccine.

The V and J genes are TRBV6-1 and TRBJ2-7; 11 bases align to TRBD1. This CDR3 has 15 residues. The V gene's germline CDR1 is MNHNS and CDR2 SASEGT. Unmatched junction bases numbered 9, after V lost 6 bases and J lost 5 bases. The CDR3 loop is CASRRIPGQGDEQYF. The CDR3 region has the DNA TGTGCCAGCAGGCGTATACCGGGACAGGGGGACGAGCAGTACTTC.

This clonotype was picked up a small number of times. This chain connects TRBV12-3 or TRBV12-4 to TRBJ1-2, with D uncertain. There are 15 residues in the CDR3. V was trimmed by 4 bases and J by 0 bases, leaving 12 bases between them. Written as DNA, the CDR3 is TGTGCCAGCAGTTCATGGGGAGCCTCTAACTATGGCTACACCTTC. Translation gives CASSSWGASNYGYTF.

V is TRBV12-3 or TRBV12-4 and J is TRBJ2-2; D remains unclear. The CDR3 is made up of 12 amino acids. V was trimmed by 7 bases and J by 4 bases, leaving 7 bases between them. Here the CDR3 DNA reads TGTGCCAGCAAGGGTACCACCGGGGAGCTGTTTTTT. Protein: CASKGTTGELFF.

This clonotype has a handful of counts. The rearrangement links TRBV28 to TRBJ1-2, with a tentative D call TRBD1 (5 bases). This CDR3 is built from 13 residues. Germline loops: CDR1 MDHEN, CDR2 SYDVKM. V was clipped by 2 bases and J by 8 bases, with 12 bases between them. In DNA, the CDR3 is TGTGCCAGCAGTTTAGGGCAGGGTAAAGGCTACACCTTC. Translation gives CASSLGQGKGYTF.

This clonotype has only a few counts. The genes are TRBV20-1 and TRBJ2-7; tentative D call: TRBD2 (5 bases). This CDR3 region has 12 residues. Germline V lookup: CDR1 DFQATT, CDR2 SNEGSKA (reference sequence). Trimming shortened V by 4 bases and J by 3 bases, and 10 bases separated the two germline ends. DNA for the CDR3: TGCAGTGCTACAGACCGGGACTACGAGCAGTACTTC. Translating gives CSATDRDYEQYF.

This clonotype was seen a few times. The V call is TRBV7-9, the J call TRBJ1-2; the match to TRBD1 covers 8 bases. The CDR3 has 11 residues. The germline CDR1 and CDR2 sequences are SEHNR and FQNEAQ (reference sequence). With V trimmed by 8 bases and J by 5 bases, 1 base remained unmatched. The CDR3, as DNA: TGTGCCAGCCGACAGGGGTATGGCTACACCTTC. It codes for CASRQGYGYTF.

This clonotype turned up a few times. This rearrangement joins TRBV7-9 to TRBJ2-6; D may be TRBD2 (5 bases). The V gene's germline CDR1 is SEHNR and CDR2 FQNEAQ (reference sequence). CDR3 size: 19 residues. V was trimmed by 1 base and J by 0 bases, leaving 16 bases between them. CDR3 DNA sequence: TGTGCCAGCAGCTTAGTTGGAACGACTACTATCTCTGGGGCCAACGTCCTGACTTTC. It is translated as CASSLVGTTTISGANVLTF.

The table lists this clonotype with many counts. CDR3 sequence: CASSPPWTGANTEAFF. In DNA form, the CDR3 reads TGCGCCAGCAGCCCACCCTGGACAGGTGCGAACACTGAAGCTTTCTTT. V gene TRBV4-1 combines with J gene TRBJ1-1; 7 bases line up with TRBD1. CDR1 and CDR2 (germline): MGHRA, YSYEKL. The CDR3 runs 16 residues. J was trimmed by 1 base and V by 4 bases; bases with no gene match: 9.

This clonotype has ten or more counts. The gene calls are TRBV19 and TRBJ2-1; 7 nucleotides agree with TRBD1. The CDR3 runs to 13 residues. Germline V gives CDR1 LNHDA, CDR2 SQIVND (reference sequence). The ends lost 4 bases at V and 7 bases at J; junction bases unmatched: 4. The CDR3 DNA is TGTGCCAGTAGTAGGGTGGGACAGAATGAGCAGTTCTTC. It codes for CASSRVGQNEQFF. Supplemented by reference TRBV19 and TRBJ2-1, the full variable domain reads DGGITQSPKYLFRKEGQNVTLSCEQNLNHDAMYWYRQDPGQGLRLIYYSQIVNDFQKGDIAEGYSVSREKKESFPLTVTSAQKNPTAFYLCASSRVGQNEQFFGPGTRLTVL.

There are many counts of this clonotype. J is TRBJ2-3 and V is TRBV14; 10 nucleotides line up with TRBD2. Unmatched junction bases numbered 12, after V lost 4 bases and J lost 2 bases. This CDR3 spans 18 amino acids. In germline, CDR1 is SGHDN, CDR2 FVKESK. The DNA for the CDR3 is TGTGCCAGCAGCCGAGGCCGCACTAGCGGGGATATCACAGATACGCAGTATTTT. Its protein product is CASSRGRTSGDITDTQYF.

V usage is TRBV6-2 or TRBV6-3 and J usage is TRBJ1-2, with D perhaps TRBD1 (5 bases). The CDR3 is 12 residues long. CDR1 MNHEY and CDR2 SVGEGT come from the germline V gene. V lost 5 bases, J lost 4 bases, and 8 bases lay in between. This CDR3 reads CASSPGGYGYTF. The CDR3 nucleotides read TGTGCCAGCAGTCCTGGGGGCTATGGCTACACCTTC.

This clonotype was seen a few times. This chain uses TRBV19 with TRBJ2-1, with a possible D match to TRBD1 (6 bases). This CDR3 is built from 13 residues. The V gene's germline CDR1 is LNHDA and CDR2 SQIVND (reference sequence). Trimming removed 1 base at V and 7 bases at J, with 8 bases between. The CDR3 sequence is CASSIARGNEQFF. DNA for the CDR3: TGTGCCAGTAGTATAGCCAGGGGTAATGAGCAGTTCTTC.

This clonotype was detected many times. J is TRBJ1-2 and V is TRBV5-1; D remains ambiguous. Germline loops: CDR1 SGHRS, CDR2 YFSETQ. The CDR3 runs 12 residues. The V end lost 5 bases, the J end lost 7 bases, and 12 bases lay between the germline ends. The CDR3 is CASSLQRGGYTF. CDR3 coding DNA: TGCGCCAGCAGTCTGCAGAGAGGTGGCTACACCTTC.

V usage is TRBV2 and J usage is TRBJ2-3; TRBD1 matches at 9 bases. The germline CDR1 and CDR2 sequences are SNHLY and FYNNEI. There are 16 residues in the CDR3. V lost 8 bases to trimming and J lost 2 bases; unmatched junction nucleotides: 11. CDR3 nucleotide sequence: TGTGCCAGCGTGGGTTGGGGACAGGGATACACAGATACGCAGTATTTT. Amino acid sequence: CASVGWGQGYTDTQYF.

This chain uses TRBV5-6 with TRBJ2-3; the match to TRBD2 covers 9 bases. With V trimmed by 3 bases and J by 4 bases, 18 bases remained unmatched. Germline V gives CDR1 SGHDT, CDR2 YYEEEE. The CDR3 sequence is 19 residues long. CDR3 nucleotide sequence: TGTGCCAGCAGCTCGGGACTAGCCGACTCTCCCCCTCTCCCAGATACGCAGTATTTT. This gives the protein CASSSGLADSPPLPDTQYF.

V gene TRBV7-9 combines with J gene TRBJ1-6; 8 bases map to TRBD1. The germline V gene has CDR1 SEHNR and CDR2 FQNEAQ (reference sequence). The length of the CDR3 is 14 residues. V was clipped by 5 bases and J by 11 bases; unmatched bases: 8. CDR3 sequence (DNA): TGTGCCAGCAGCCGCACGACAGGGGAAGCACCCCTCCACTTT. This translates into CASSRTTGEAPLHF.

The rearrangement uses TRBV27 and TRBJ2-2; D gene ambiguous. The CDR3 sequence is 15 residues long. Trimming pared 2 bases from V and 0 bases from J, leaving 7 bases between. Germline CDR1 and CDR2: MNHEY and SMNVEV (reference sequence). CDR3 bases: TGTGCCAGCAGTTTAGGCAGTACGAACACCGGGGAGCTGTTTTTT. Translated: CASSLGSTNTGELFF.

Only a few counts were recorded for this clonotype. The V gene is TRBV9, the J gene TRBJ2-5; TRBD2 agrees at 9 bases. This CDR3 has 17 amino acids. V trimming: 0 bases; J trimming: 1 base; junction bases outside the gene matches: 7. Germline loops: CDR1 SGDLS, CDR2 YYNGEE. Here the CDR3 reads CASSVETSGWTQETQYF. CDR3 nucleotides: TGTGCCAGCAGCGTAGAAACTAGCGGGTGGACCCAAGAGACCCAGTACTTC.

Written as DNA, the CDR3 is TGTGCCAGCAGCTTAACCCAGGGAAAGGCCACTGAAGCTTTCTTT. Its protein product is CASSLTQGKATEAFF. The chain carries TRBV7-3 and TRBJ1-1; possible D gene TRBD1, 5 bases. The CDR3 spans 15 residues. The V and J ends lost 0 bases and 4 bases respectively, with 12 bases between them. The V gene's germline CDR1 is SGHTA and CDR2 FQGTGA.

This clonotype has just a few counts. V gene TRBV29-1 combines with J gene TRBJ2-3; D possibly corresponds to TRBD1 (5 bases). The germline V gene has CDR1 SQVTM and CDR2 ANQGSEA. There are 14 residues in the CDR3. The ends were cut back, 7 bases at V and 2 bases at J, with 16 bases in the middle. In DNA form, the CDR3 reads TGCAGCGCTCGCCGGACATCAGACACAGATACGCAGTATTTT. Translating it yields CSARRTSDTDTQYF.

This chain uses TRBV12-3 or TRBV12-4 with TRBJ1-5; no reliable D call. V gave up 6 bases and J gave up 9 bases, with 18 bases separating them. CDR3 length equals 14 residues. The CDR3 nucleotides read TGTGCCAGCAGAGGGAAGGCAGGACTGTTGCCCCAGCATTTT. Protein sequence: CASRGKAGLLPQHF.

This clonotype was seen only a few times. This chain links TRBV5-6 with TRBJ1-1, with D possibly TRBD1 on 5 matching bases. The germline V gene has CDR1 SGHDT and CDR2 YYEEEE. The length of the CDR3 is 14 residues. The V and J ends lost 3 bases and 0 bases respectively, with 9 bases between them. CDR3 DNA: TGTGCCAGCAGCTGGGGGGTGGTGAACACTGAAGCTTTCTTT. Translating gives CASSWGVVNTEAFF.

This clonotype was counted only a few times. The rearrangement links TRBV5-1 to TRBJ1-1; D remains unclear. The CDR3 spans 14 residues. Germline V CDR1 and CDR2: SGHRS, YFSETQ. The V and J ends lost 0 bases and 1 base respectively, with 7 bases between them. The CDR3 nucleotides read TGCGCCAGCAGCTTGGCCGCCGGGAACACTGAAGCTTTCTTT. It codes for CASSLAAGNTEAFF. Combining the CDR3 with reference TRBV5-1 and TRBJ1-1 gives the whole variable domain KAGVTQTPRYLIKTRGQQVTLSCSPISGHRSVSWYQQTPGQGLQFLFEYFSETQRNKGNFPGRFSGRQFSNSRSEMNVSTLELGDSALYLCASSLAAGNTEAFFGQGTRLTVV.

This clonotype was counted ten times or more. V is TRBV6-6 and J is TRBJ2-1; D possibly corresponds to TRBD2 (5 bases). Trimming left V 1 base short and J 6 bases short, with 13 bases between. The CDR3 length is 15 residues. CDR1 and CDR2 (germline): MNHNY, SVGAGI (reference sequence). The CDR3 DNA reads as TGTGCCAGCAGTTACTTCGAGCGGAGACGCAATGAGCAGTTCTTC. Protein: CASSYFERRRNEQFF.

V and J are TRBV4-1 and TRBJ2-7; 7 bases match TRBD1. Unmatched junction bases numbered 6, after V lost 1 base and J lost 3 bases. Germline V lookup: CDR1 MGHRA, CDR2 YSYEKL. The CDR3 is 15 residues long. CDR3 coding DNA: TGCGCCAGCAGCCAAGGTTCAGGGGGAATCTACGAGCAGTACTTC. Translating it yields CASSQGSGGIYEQYF.